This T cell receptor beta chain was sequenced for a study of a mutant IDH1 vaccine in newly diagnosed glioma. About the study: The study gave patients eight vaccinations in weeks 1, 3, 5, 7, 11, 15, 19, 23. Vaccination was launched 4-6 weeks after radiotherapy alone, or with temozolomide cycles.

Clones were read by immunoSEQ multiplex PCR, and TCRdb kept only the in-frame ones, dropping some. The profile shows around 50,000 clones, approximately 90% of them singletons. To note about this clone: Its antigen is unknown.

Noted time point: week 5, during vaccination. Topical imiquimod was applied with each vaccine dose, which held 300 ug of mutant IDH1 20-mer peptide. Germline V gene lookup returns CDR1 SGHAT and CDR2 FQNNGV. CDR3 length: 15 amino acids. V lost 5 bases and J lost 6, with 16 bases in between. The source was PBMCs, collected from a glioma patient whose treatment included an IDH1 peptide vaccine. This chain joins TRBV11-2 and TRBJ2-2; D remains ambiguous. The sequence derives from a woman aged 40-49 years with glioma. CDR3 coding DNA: TGTGCCAGCAGCCCCGGGCCCCGTGAGGCCGGGGAGCTGTTTTTT. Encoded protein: CASSPGPREAGELFF. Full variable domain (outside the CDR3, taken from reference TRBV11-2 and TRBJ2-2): EAGVAQSPRYKIIEKRQSVAFWCNPISGHATLYWYQQILGQGPKLLIQFQNNGVVDDSQLPKDRFSAERLKGVDSTLKIQPAKLEDSAVYLCASSPGPREAGELFFGEGSRLTVL.